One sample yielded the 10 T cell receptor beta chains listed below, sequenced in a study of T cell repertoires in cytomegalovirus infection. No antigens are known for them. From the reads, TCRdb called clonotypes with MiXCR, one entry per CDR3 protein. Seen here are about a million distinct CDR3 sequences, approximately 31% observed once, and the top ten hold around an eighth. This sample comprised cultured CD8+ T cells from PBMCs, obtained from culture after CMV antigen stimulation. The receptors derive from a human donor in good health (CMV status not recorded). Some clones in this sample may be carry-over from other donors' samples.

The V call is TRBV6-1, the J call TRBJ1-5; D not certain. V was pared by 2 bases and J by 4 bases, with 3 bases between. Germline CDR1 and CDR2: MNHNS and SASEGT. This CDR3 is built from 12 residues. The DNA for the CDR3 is TGTGCCAGCAGTGAACCAAATCAGCCCCAGCATTTT. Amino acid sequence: CASSEPNQPQHF.

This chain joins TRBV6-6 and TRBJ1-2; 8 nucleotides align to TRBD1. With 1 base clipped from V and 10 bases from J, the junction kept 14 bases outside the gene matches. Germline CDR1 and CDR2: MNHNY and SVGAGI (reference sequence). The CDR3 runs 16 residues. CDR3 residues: CASSYYYSGQGWDYTF. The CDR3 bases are TGTGCCAGCAGTTACTACTATTCAGGACAGGGATGGGACTACACCTTC.

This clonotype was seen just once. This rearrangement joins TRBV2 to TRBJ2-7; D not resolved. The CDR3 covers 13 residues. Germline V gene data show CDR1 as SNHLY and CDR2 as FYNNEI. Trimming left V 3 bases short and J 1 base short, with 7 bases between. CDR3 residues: CASSDSASYEQYF. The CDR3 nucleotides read TGTGCCAGCAGTGACAGTGCTTCCTACGAGCAGTACTTC.

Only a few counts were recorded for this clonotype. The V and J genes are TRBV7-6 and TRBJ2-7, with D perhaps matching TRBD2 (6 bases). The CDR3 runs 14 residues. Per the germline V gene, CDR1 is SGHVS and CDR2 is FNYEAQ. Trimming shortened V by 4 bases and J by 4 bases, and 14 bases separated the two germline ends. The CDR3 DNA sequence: TGTGCCAGCAGCTCCTCGGGAGTAGGTTACGAGCAGTACTTC. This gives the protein CASSSSGVGYEQYF.

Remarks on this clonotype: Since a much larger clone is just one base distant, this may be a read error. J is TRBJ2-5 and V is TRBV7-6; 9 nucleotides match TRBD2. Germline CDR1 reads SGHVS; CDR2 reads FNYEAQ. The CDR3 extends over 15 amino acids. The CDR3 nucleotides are TGTGCCACCAGCCCACCAACTCTAGCGGGGTGGACCCAGTACTTC. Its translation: CATSPPTLAGWTQYF.

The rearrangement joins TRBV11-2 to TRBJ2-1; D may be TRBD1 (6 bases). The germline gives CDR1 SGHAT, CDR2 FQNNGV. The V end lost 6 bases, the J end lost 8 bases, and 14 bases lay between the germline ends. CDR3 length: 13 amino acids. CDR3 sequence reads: CASRGRGVHEQFF. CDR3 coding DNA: TGTGCCAGCAGAGGCAGGGGAGTTCATGAGCAGTTCTTC.

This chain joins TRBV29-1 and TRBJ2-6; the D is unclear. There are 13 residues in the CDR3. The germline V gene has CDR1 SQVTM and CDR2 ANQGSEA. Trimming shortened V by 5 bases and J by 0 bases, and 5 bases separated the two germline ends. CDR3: CSVFSSGANVLTF. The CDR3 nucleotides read TGCAGCGTTTTTTCCTCTGGGGCCAACGTCCTGACTTTC.

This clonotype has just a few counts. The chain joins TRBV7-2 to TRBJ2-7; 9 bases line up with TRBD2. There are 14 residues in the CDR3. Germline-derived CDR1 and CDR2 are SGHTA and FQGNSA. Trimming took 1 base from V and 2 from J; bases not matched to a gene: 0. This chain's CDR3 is CASSLERGAYEQYV. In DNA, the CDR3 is TGTGCCAGCAGCTTAGAGCGGGGGGCCTACGAGCAGTACGTC.

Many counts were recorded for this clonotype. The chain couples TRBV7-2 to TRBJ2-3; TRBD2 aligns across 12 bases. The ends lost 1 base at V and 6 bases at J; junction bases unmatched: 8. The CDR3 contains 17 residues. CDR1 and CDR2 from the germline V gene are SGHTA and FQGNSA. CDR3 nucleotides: TGTGCCAGCAGCTTAGGGCTAGCGGGGGGGGAGGTGGATACGCAGTATTTT. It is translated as CASSLGLAGGEVDTQYF.

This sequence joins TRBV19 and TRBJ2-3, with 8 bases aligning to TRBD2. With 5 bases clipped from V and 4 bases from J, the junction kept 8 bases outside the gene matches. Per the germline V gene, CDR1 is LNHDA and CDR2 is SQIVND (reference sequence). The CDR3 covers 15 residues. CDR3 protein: CASSEGSGEADTQYF. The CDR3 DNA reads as TGTGCCAGTAGTGAGGGTAGCGGGGAGGCAGATACGCAGTATTTT.